This passage covers 18 T cell receptor beta chains from one sample sequenced in a study of shared clonotypes between healthy human individuals. Assay used: immunoSEQ multiplex PCR; TCRdb lists only in-frame clones, some missing. This sample has a few million clones, with 93% found just once. Material: naive CD4+ T cells from PBMCs. Stated subset: CD45RA+ positively selected. Receptor source: a man aged 18 to 29 in good health. Some clones in this sample may be carry-over from other donors' samples.

The gene calls are TRBV29-1 and TRBJ2-3; 9 bases match TRBD1. J was trimmed by 4 bases and V by 5 bases; bases with no gene match: 7. The CDR3 extends over 14 amino acids. Germline V gene sequence: CDR1 SQVTM, CDR2 ANQGSEA. CDR3 DNA: TGCAGCGTTAGCTTGGGACAGGGCCCAGATACGCAGTATTTT. Its protein is CSVSLGQGPDTQYF.

The V call is TRBV28, the J call TRBJ1-3, with D perhaps matching TRBD1 (5 bases). The CDR3 length is 15 residues. CDR1 is MDHEN and CDR2 is SYDVKM in the germline V gene. Trimming stripped 5 bases from V and 4 bases from J, with 15 bases between. CDR3 DNA sequence: TGTGCCAGCAGTCCCGGGACGGCGGAAGGAAACACCATATATTTT. This codes for CASSPGTAEGNTIYF.

The chain carries TRBV12-5 and TRBJ2-1; D possibly corresponds to TRBD2 (6 bases). CDR3 length equals 15 residues. Germline values: CDR1 LGHNT, CDR2 FRNRAP. Trimming stripped 3 bases from V and 6 bases from J, with 15 bases between. DNA for the CDR3: TGTGCTAGTGGTTTCATAGCGGCAACATCCAATGAGCAGTTCTTC. As protein: CASGFIAATSNEQFF.

For the CDR3, the DNA is TGTGCCAGTAGTATTGATCTCAGGGAATCTCGGGGCTACACCTTC. This gives the protein CASSIDLRESRGYTF. The chain carries TRBV19 and TRBJ1-2; D is perhaps TRBD1 (5 bases). The CDR3 consists of 15 residues. Germline CDR1 and CDR2: LNHDA and SQIVND (reference sequence). V was cut by 3 bases and J by 8 bases, with 19 bases left in between.

The V call is TRBV9, the J call TRBJ2-5; D possibly uses TRBD1 or TRBD2 (5 bases each). Germline values: CDR1 SGDLS, CDR2 YYNGEE. There are 15 residues in the CDR3. Trimming took 1 base from V and 0 from J, leaving 10 bases between them. The CDR3 DNA reads TGTGCCAGCAGCGTAAGGGACCGGGACCAAGAGACCCAGTACTTC. As protein: CASSVRDRDQETQYF.

The chain joins TRBV27 to TRBJ1-5; D uncertain. Trimming shortened V by 0 bases and J by 6 bases, and 6 bases separated the two germline ends. In germline, CDR1 is MNHEY, CDR2 SMNVEV (reference sequence). This CDR3 has 13 amino acids. CDR3 in amino acids: CASSLSSIQPQHF. The CDR3 DNA is TGTGCCAGCAGTTTATCTAGTATTCAGCCCCAGCATTTT.

The chain combines TRBV6-4 with TRBJ1-1; D unclear. This CDR3 has 13 residues. Germline assignment: CDR1 MRHNA and CDR2 SNTAGT. Trimming cost V 4 bases and J 1 base, with 7 bases left between them. The CDR3 protein is CASSVEGNTEAFF. DNA for the CDR3: TGTGCCAGCAGTGTAGAGGGGAACACTGAAGCTTTCTTT.

The chain employs TRBV2 and TRBJ2-2; weak D call: TRBD2 (7 bases). This CDR3 comprises 16 residues. Germline V gene sequence: CDR1 SNHLY, CDR2 FYNNEI. The ends were cut back, 3 bases at V and 1 base at J, with 12 bases in the middle. This CDR3 is CASSDQGTMNTGELFF. In nucleotides, the CDR3 is TGTGCCAGCAGTGATCAGGGGACTATGAACACCGGGGAGCTGTTTTTT.

The rearrangement joins TRBV27 to TRBJ2-1, with 12 bases aligning to TRBD2. V shed 5 bases and J 10 bases; nucleotides not matched to a gene: 9. CDR3 length: 15 amino acids. The germline CDR1 and CDR2 sequences are MNHEY and SMNVEV (reference sequence). CDR3 residues: CASSPRLAGEWEQFF. The CDR3 nucleotides are TGTGCCAGCAGTCCCAGACTAGCGGGAGAATGGGAGCAGTTCTTC.

As for this clone: At the DNA level, this CDR3 is encoded by other sequences in the same sample as well. V and J are TRBV28 and TRBJ1-2; the D gene is possibly TRBD1 (6 bases). This CDR3 is 13 amino acids long. Trimming cost V 6 bases and J 3 bases, with 11 bases left between them. Germline V gene data show CDR1 as MDHEN and CDR2 as SYDVKM. DNA for the CDR3: TGTGCCAGCAGCCCGGCAGGGGACTATGGCTACACCTTC. The encoded protein is CASSPAGDYGYTF.

This clone was seen a single time. The J gene is TRBJ2-5, the V gene TRBV7-9; maybe TRBD2 (6 bases). Trimming shortened V by 2 bases and J by 14 bases, and 18 bases separated the two germline ends. Germline CDR1 is SEHNR and CDR2 is FQNEAQ (reference sequence). The CDR3 is 13 amino acids. CDR3 region: CASSLSQGTASYF. The CDR3 region has the DNA TGTGCCAGCAGCTTAAGTCAAGGGACTGCCTCATACTTC.

A few counts support this clone. J is TRBJ1-1 and V is TRBV6-6; TRBD1 aligns across 8 bases. This CDR3 contains 13 residues. J gave up 10 bases and V 4 bases, and 8 bases lay outside the gene matches. Germline values: CDR1 MNHNY, CDR2 SVGAGI (reference sequence). Here the CDR3 DNA reads TGTGCCAGCAGTTCCGCCCTAGACAGGGGAGCTTTCTTT. This sequence encodes CASSSALDRGAFF.

The chain joins TRBV13 to TRBJ2-7; possibly TRBD1 or TRBD2 for D (5 bases each). CDR1 PRHDT and CDR2 FYEKMQ come from the germline V gene (reference sequence). Trimming removed 6 bases at V and 3 bases at J, with 12 bases between. CDR3 length: 13 amino acids. The CDR3 is CASSRDRYYEQYF. The CDR3 nucleotides are TGTGCCAGCAGTCGGGACCGCTACTACGAGCAGTACTTC.

This chain uses TRBV9 with TRBJ2-7; D unresolved. Germline CDR1 SGDLS, CDR2 YYNGEE. The ends were cut back, 3 bases at V and 2 bases at J, with 12 bases in the middle. This CDR3 contains 14 residues. The CDR3 here is CASSANQETYEQYF. The CDR3 bases are TGTGCCAGCAGCGCGAACCAAGAAACCTACGAGCAGTACTTC.

The chain is built from TRBV6-1 and TRBJ2-1; 8 nucleotides match TRBD2. The CDR3 loop spans 13 amino acids. Trimming took 5 bases from V and 10 from J; bases not matched to a gene: 7. CDR1 MNHNS and CDR2 SASEGT come from the germline V gene. Written as DNA, the CDR3 is TGTGCCAGCAGTCAGAGAGCGGGAGACGAGCAGTTCTTC. Encoded protein: CASSQRAGDEQFF.

The rearrangement uses TRBV6-6 and TRBJ1-4; D gene ambiguous. This CDR3 has 15 amino acids. CDR1 and CDR2 from the germline V gene are MNHNY and SVGAGI (reference sequence). V was shortened by 1 base and J by 2 bases, with 8 bases between the two germline ends. The CDR3 loop is CASSYLGLTNEKLFF. CDR3 DNA: TGTGCCAGCAGTTACTTAGGGCTGACTAATGAAAAACTGTTTTTT.

The rearrangement joins TRBV11-3 to TRBJ2-2, with TRBD2 matching 13 bases. Germline V CDR1 and CDR2: SGHNT, YENEEA. The CDR3 covers 16 residues. V was pared by 6 bases and J by 1 base, with 2 bases of the junction left unmatched. The CDR3 sequence is CASRRTSGRNTGELFF. CDR3 coding DNA: TGTGCCAGCAGAAGGACTAGCGGGAGGAACACCGGGGAGCTGTTTTTT.

The V gene is TRBV28, the J gene TRBJ2-5, with TRBD1 matching over 7 bases. V trimming: 5 bases; J trimming: 3 bases; junction bases outside the gene matches: 6. CDR1 and CDR2 (germline): MDHEN, SYDVKM. This CDR3 is 14 amino acids long. The CDR3 protein is CASSAQQGKETQYF. The CDR3 nucleotides read TGTGCCAGCAGTGCACAACAGGGGAAAGAGACCCAGTACTTC.